This T cell receptor (beta chain) derives from a study of T cells after yellow fever vaccination. TCRdb reprocessed the 5' RACE reads via MiXCR and lists one record per CDR3 protein. The sample comprises 300,000 to 400,000 distinct CDR3 sequences, almost 4% of which are singletons, and 20% to 25% rests with the top ten. Germline CDR1 reads SGDLS; CDR2 reads YYNGEE. Trimming shortened V by 0 bases and J by 3 bases, and 21 bases separated the two germline ends. The CDR3 sequence is 19 residues long. Sample: PBMCs, taken 5 days after the yellow fever booster vaccination. The chain recombines TRBV9 with TRBJ2-2; a weak D match, TRBD2 (5 bases). The clonotype originates from a man aged 18 to 29 who received the YFV17D yellow fever vaccine. The CDR3 spells CASSVAGGLPRFYTGELFF. The CDR3 DNA is TGTGCCAGCAGCGTAGCTGGAGGCTTGCCTAGATTCTACACCGGGGAGCTGTTTTTT.